Listed below are T cell receptor beta chains from one sample, sequenced in a study of post-analysis software for immune sequencing data. TCRdb reanalysed the PCR reads using MiXCR and keeps one entry per CDR3 protein. This repertoire shows under 200,000 distinct CDR3 sequences, about 37% found once; its top ten account for about 26%. This specimen was blood, taken after autologous hematopoietic stem cell transplantation. These receptor sequences come from a girl under 18 with multiple sclerosis. The CDR3 runs from the conserved cysteine through the conserved F or W. The D gene is left open where the match is weak. Where a row states a size, it is once, few, many or the class of an expanded clone; other rows omit it.

>TRBJ2-1|few|TRBV9|TRBD2
TGTGCCAGCAGCACTCCCGTAGCGGGAGTATACAATGAGCAGTTCTTC
CASSTPVAGVYNEQFF
>TRBJ1-2|few|TRBV3-1|TRBD1
TGTGCCAGCAGCCAAGGGAAGGGGGCCCGTGCTGATGGCTACACCTTC
CASSQGKGARADGYTF
>TRBJ2-7|.|TRBV7-6|.
TGTGCCAGCAGCTTAGTAGGATTCGGGGGCCGACCCTACGAGCAGTACTTC
CASSLVGFGGRPYEQYF
>TRBJ1-1|.|TRBV7-8|TRBD1
TGTGCCAGCAGCCCACAGACAGGGATGAGCACTGAAGCTTTCTTT
CASSPQTGMSTEAFF
>TRBJ2-7|few|TRBV7-8|.
TGTGCCAGCAGCTTAGGTGGGACAACCTACGAGCAGTACTTC
CASSLGGTTYEQYF
>TRBJ1-5|few|TRBV10-3|TRBD1
TGTGCCATCAGTGAGGGACAGGGCGCAGAACAGCCCCAGCATTTT
CAISEGQGAEQPQHF
>TRBJ1-2|.|TRBV29-1|.
TGCAGCGTTGAGGGGGGACACCGCTATGGCTACACCTTC
CSVEGGHRYGYTF
>TRBJ2-7|few|TRBV6-6|TRBD2
TGTGCCAGCAGTTACAGCTCGACTAGCGGGAGCTCCTACGAGCAGTACTTC
CASSYSSTSGSSYEQYF
>TRBJ2-2|few|TRBV20-1|.
TGCAGTGCTAGGTCCCCTAGCGACACCGGGGAGCTGTTTTTT
CSARSPSDTGELFF
>TRBJ2-5|.|TRBV24-1|.
TGTGCCACCAGTGACTCCGGGGAGACCCAGTACTTC
CATSDSGETQYF
>TRBJ2-7|.|TRBV5-5|TRBD1
TGTGCCAGCAGCTTCGCACAGGGGGAGTACGAGCAGTACTTC
CASSFAQGEYEQYF
>TRBJ2-1|.|TRBV4-2|TRBD2
TGTGCCAGCAGCCAAAAGAGGACTAGCGGGGGTGAGCAGTTCTTC
CASSQKRTSGGEQFF
>TRBJ1-2|few|TRBV3-1|.
TGTGCCAGCAGCCAAGATGACAGGACGTGCACCTTC
CASSQDDRTCTF
>TRBJ2-6|.|TRBV2|.
TGTGCCAGCAGTGAAAGAACAGGGACCCATGGGGCCAACGTCCTGACTTTC
CASSERTGTHGANVLTF
>TRBJ2-3|many|TRBV28|.
TGTGCCAGCATGAGACGTGGTGAGGGTACGCAGTATTTT
CASMRRGEGTQYF
>TRBJ1-6|.|TRBV20-1|.
TGCAGTGCCAGGCTACAGACGAATTCACCCCGCCACTTT
CSARLQTNSPRHF
>TRBJ2-7|.|TRBV20-1|TRBD2
TGCAGTGCTGGGGGAGCGGGAGATAGCTCCTACGAGCAGTACTTC
CSAGGAGDSSYEQYF
>TRBJ2-1|.|TRBV12-3/TRBV12-4|.
TGTGCCAGCAGTTTAATGGGTCTTTACAATGAGCAGTTCTTC
CASSLMGLYNEQFF
>TRBJ1-6|.|TRBV4-1|.
TGCGCCAGCAGCCAAGATGGGGGGAGTCATAATTCACCCCTCCACTTT
CASSQDGGSHNSPLHF
>TRBJ1-2|.|TRBV29-1|.
TGCAGCTCGTCAACGGGGGATGGCTACACCTTC
CSSSTGDGYTF
>TRBJ2-4|.|TRBV4-2|.
TGTGCCAGCAGCCGCCACGCAAGTGGGGACCTTTCCGAAAACATTCAGTACTTC
CASSRHASGDLSENIQYF
>TRBJ2-5|.|TRBV7-9|TRBD2
TGTGCCAGCAGCTCGACTAGCGGGAAGTACCAAGAGACCCAGTACTTC
CASSSTSGKYQETQYF
>TRBJ2-1|.|TRBV20-1|TRBD2
TGCAGTGCTGATACGACTAGCGCGTACAATGAGCAGTTCTTC
CSADTTSAYNEQFF
>TRBJ2-1|.|TRBV11-3|.
TGTGCCAGCAGCTTAGACTGGGATGAGCAGTTCTTC
CASSLDWDEQFF
>TRBJ1-5|.|TRBV12-3/TRBV12-4|.
TGTGCCAGCAGCCGGGGAACGGGTCAGCCCCAGCATTTT
CASSRGTGQPQHF
>TRBJ2-5|few|TRBV20-1|.
TGCAGTGCCGGACTCATCGAAGAGACCCAGTACTTC
CSAGLIEETQYF
>TRBJ1-4|.|TRBV10-3|.
TGTGCCATCGGGGCCAAGGGGGGCGAAAAACTGTTTTTT
CAIGAKGGEKLFF
>TRBJ2-7|many|TRBV7-6|.
TGTGCCAGCAGCTCCGGGAGCTCCTACGAGCAGTACTTC
CASSSGSSYEQYF
>TRBJ2-7|few|TRBV7-9|TRBD1
TGTGCCAGCAGCTCATACAGGGGTAGCTCCTACAATGAGCAGTACTTC
CASSSYRGSSYNEQYF
>TRBJ2-1|few|TRBV5-1|.
TGCGCCAGCAGCTTGGGGACGGGAGCCGCCTACAATGAGCAGTTCTTC
CASSLGTGAAYNEQFF
>TRBJ2-3|.|TRBV7-8|.
TGTGCCAGCAGCTCCCGGTCCGGTAGCACAGATACGCAGTATTTT
CASSSRSGSTDTQYF
>TRBJ2-2|few|TRBV12-3/TRBV12-4|TRBD2
TGTGCCAGCAGTTTAGGGGGCGGGAGAGCGGCCGGGGAGCTGTTTTTT
CASSLGGGRAAGELFF
>TRBJ2-7|.|TRBV20-1|.
TGCAGTGCTGTAAGGGGTAGCTCCTACAATGAGCAGTACTTC
CSAVRGSSYNEQYF
>TRBJ2-7|.|TRBV5-1|TRBD2
TGCGCCAGCAGCTTGGCCACGTTTAGCGGGGGGTCCTACAATGAGCAGTACTTC
CASSLATFSGGSYNEQYF
>TRBJ1-4|few|TRBV5-1|.
TGCGCCAGCAGCTTGGGCGGTCGAGCAACTAATGAAAAACTGTTTTTT
CASSLGGRATNEKLFF
>TRBJ2-7|few|TRBV4-1|TRBD2
TGCGCCAGCAGCCAAGAGCTAGCGGGACAGACCCTGTACTTC
CASSQELAGQTLYF
>TRBJ2-7|.|TRBV12-5|.
TGTGCTAGTGGTGACCCCTCGGGACCTAGGCCCTACGAGCAGTACTTC
CASGDPSGPRPYEQYF
>TRBJ1-2|.|TRBV20-1|.
TGCAGTGCTAGCTTGGTGTCCTATGGCTACACCTTC
CSASLVSYGYTF
>TRBJ1-1|.|TRBV27|TRBD1
TGTGCCAGCAGTTTAGGGACAGGGGGGTTTGAAGCTTTCTTT
CASSLGTGGFEAFF
>TRBJ2-3|.|TRBV20-1|TRBD2
TGCAGTGCCTTGCCGTTGACTAGCGGGGGATGGACAGATACGCAGTATTTT
CSALPLTSGGWTDTQYF
>TRBJ2-7|few|TRBV6-2/TRBV6-3|.
TGTGCCAGCAGCCCCACGGAGCTCTACGAGCAGTACTTC
CASSPTELYEQYF
>TRBJ1-1|.|TRBV18|.
TGTGCCAGCTCACCAGGGGATGCTGAAGCTTTCTTT
CASSPGDAEAFF
>TRBJ2-1|few|TRBV24-1|.
TGTGCCACCAGTGATTTGAACGCGGTAAACAATGAGCAGTTCTTC
CATSDLNAVNNEQFF
>TRBJ1-1|.|TRBV12-3/TRBV12-4|.
TGTGCCAGCAGCCCTGTCGGCGGCTCTGAAGCTTTCTTT
CASSPVGGSEAFF
>TRBJ1-2|few|TRBV5-1|.
TGCGCCAGCAGCCAAACGGGGATCTCTAACTATGGCTACACCTTC
CASSQTGISNYGYTF
>TRBJ2-1|.|TRBV29-1|.
TGCGGAGTCAAAAGCGGCTACTATGAGCAGTTCTTC
CGVKSGYYEQFF
>TRBJ2-5|.|TRBV11-2|.
TGTGCCAGCAGCCCGGTTCCGTGGGAGACCCAGTACTTC
CASSPVPWETQYF
>TRBJ1-4|.|TRBV27|.
TGTGCCAGCAACCCGAGGGGATACGGCGAAAAACTGTTTTTT
CASNPRGYGEKLFF
>TRBJ2-3|.|TRBV5-1|.
TGCGCCATCAGCTTGGACGGCAGTTGGGGGACAGATACGCAGTATTTT
CAISLDGSWGTDTQYF
>TRBJ2-7|.|TRBV5-1|.
TGCGCCAGCAGCTTGGAGGGGTCTATCTACGAGCAGTACTTC
CASSLEGSIYEQYF
>TRBJ2-5|few|TRBV24-1|TRBD2
TGTGCCACCAGTGGCCCTCGGGACAGCCGGACTAGCGGGAGAGTAGGGGAGACCCAGTACTTC
CATSGPRDSRTSGRVGETQYF
>TRBJ2-1|few|TRBV7-8|.
TGTGCCAGCAGGGGCAGGGACAATGAGCAGTTCTTC
CASRGRDNEQFF
>TRBJ2-4|.|TRBV27|.
TGTGCCAGCAGTTTGATGGGGGGCAAAAACATTCAGTACTTC
CASSLMGGKNIQYF
>TRBJ2-7|few|TRBV11-2|TRBD2
TGTGCCAGCAGCACAGCCCAGACAAAGCGGGAGCGTCGTCACGAGCAGTACTTC
CASSTAQTKRERRHEQYF
>TRBJ2-1|few|TRBV20-1|.
TGCAGTGCTAGGAGACTAGGAACGGATGAGCAGTTCTTC
CSARRLGTDEQFF